These T cell receptor beta chains were read from a single sample in a study of naive and memory T cell subsets. TCRdb called the UMI-ligation and nested PCR reads again in MiXCR, with one record for every CDR3 protein. This table holds over 110,000 distinct CDR3 sequences, 15% to 20% found once. Sequencing was done on a sample of naive CD8+ T cells from blood. These receptors all come from a human donor in good health. The CDR3 runs from the conserved cysteine through the conserved F or W. The D gene is left open where the match is weak. Clone size is shown for a subset of rows, as once, few, many or a class of expanded clone.

j_call,v_call,d_call,clone_size,cdr3_nt,cdr3_aa
TRBJ2-7,TRBV28,NA,few,TGTGCCAGCAGTGACTTATGGGGGCTAGCGTCCTACGAGCAGTACTTC,CASSDLWGLASYEQYF
TRBJ2-3,TRBV5-1,TRBD1,NA,TGCGCCAGCAGCCTGGGACAGGGGAGCACAGATACGCAGTATTTT,CASSLGQGSTDTQYF
TRBJ2-4,TRBV7-9,TRBD1,few,TGTGCCAGCAGCTCCATTGAGCCGGGACAGCCGATACTAGCCAAAAACATTCAGTACTTC,CASSSIEPGQPILAKNIQYF
TRBJ2-7,TRBV12-3/TRBV12-4,NA,NA,TGTGCCAGCAGCCCACTGTTCCGGGGGCGGGACGAGCAGTACTTC,CASSPLFRGRDEQYF
TRBJ2-1,TRBV7-9,NA,NA,TGTGCCAGCAGCTTAGCGTCCGGATACAATGAGCAGTTCTTC,CASSLASGYNEQFF
TRBJ2-2,TRBV6-1,TRBD2,NA,TGTGCCAGCAGTGAAGGGGCTATGACGGGAGGAGTCGCCGGGGAGCTGTTTTTT,CASSEGAMTGGVAGELFF
TRBJ2-7,TRBV7-2,TRBD2,NA,TGTGCCAGCAGCTTCTGGGAGGGCGAGCAGTACTTC,CASSFWEGEQYF
TRBJ2-5,TRBV10-3,TRBD1,NA,TGTGCCATCAGTGAGTCTGGGACAGGGCCCCAAGAGACCCAGTACTTC,CAISESGTGPQETQYF
TRBJ2-5,TRBV20-1,TRBD2,NA,TGCAGTGCTCTCGGGGGGGAGACCCAGTACTTC,CSALGGETQYF
TRBJ2-5,TRBV12-5,NA,NA,TGTGCTAGTGGTTTGGGGGGGTTGCTGGGGGAGACCCAGTACTTC,CASGLGGLLGETQYF
TRBJ2-2,TRBV5-5,NA,few,TGTGCCAGCAGCTTGTCCGGATTCTGGGAAAATTCGAACACCGGGGAGCTGTTTTTT,CASSLSGFWENSNTGELFF
TRBJ1-5,TRBV7-9,NA,NA,TGTGCCAGCAGTACGGGGCCCAGCTATTCCCAGCATTTT,CASSTGPSYSQHF
TRBJ1-5,TRBV3-1,NA,few,TGTGCCAGCAGCCAAGATCATATCCAGCCCCAGCATTTT,CASSQDHIQPQHF
TRBJ2-3,TRBV24-1,NA,NA,TGTGCCACGGGGCAGGGGTTAACAGATACGCAGTATTTT,CATGQGLTDTQYF
TRBJ1-4,TRBV7-9,NA,few,TGTGCCAGCAGCGGGGACTCGGGCGCGAAACTGTTTTTT,CASSGDSGAKLFF